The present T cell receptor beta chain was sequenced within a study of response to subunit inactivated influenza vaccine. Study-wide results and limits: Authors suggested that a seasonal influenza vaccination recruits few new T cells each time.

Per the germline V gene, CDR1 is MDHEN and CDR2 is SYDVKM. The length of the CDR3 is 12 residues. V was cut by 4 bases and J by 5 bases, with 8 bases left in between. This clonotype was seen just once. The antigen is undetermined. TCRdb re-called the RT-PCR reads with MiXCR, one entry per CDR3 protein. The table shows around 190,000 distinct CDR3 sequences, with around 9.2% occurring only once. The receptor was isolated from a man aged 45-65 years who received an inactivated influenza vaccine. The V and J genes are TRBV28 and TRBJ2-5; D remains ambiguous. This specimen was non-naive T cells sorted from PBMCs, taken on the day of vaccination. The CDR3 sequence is CASSSYVETQYF. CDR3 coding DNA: TGTGCCAGCAGTTCCTATGTTGAGACCCAGTACTTC.